This T cell receptor (beta chain) was recorded in a study of T cell responses to AZD1222 COVID-19 vaccine (dated by TCRdb to 2020 to 2022). General notes on the study: A total of 230 or so trial participants underwent TCR sequencing, of whom 200 to 220 received two doses of AZD1222 and roughly 25 received two doses of the MenACWY control vaccine. Trial participants were enrolled into age subgroups of 18-55, 56-69 and 70-plus years, which contained 148, 28 and 57 TCR-sequenced participants, respectively. Study-wide conclusions, independent of this receptor: Spike-specific TCR breadth and depth rose significantly after two AZD1222 doses compared with day 0 and with MenACWY recipients. Conclusions about previously exposed vaccinees are limited because only five to seven AZD1222 recipients were SARS-CoV-2 seropositive at baseline. In the small 56-69-year group, the increase in depth fell short of significance, most likely because of low power. Nearly half of unique spike-specific TCRs reportedly recognized epitopes outside regions mutated in the B.1.351 and B.1.1.7 variants. Because no samples from the day 14 peak response were available, repertoires could be characterized only after the peak T cell response. Participants were mostly white British, with more females than males. The authors suggested clonal diversity may have been underestimated. Vaccine-associated CD4 TCRs spanned the whole spike protein, with dominant responses in regions 160-218 and 743-854.

The CDR3 regions of human TCRbeta chains were analyzed by immunosequencing. The paper's processing steps were these. TCRs in the repertoires were matched against a reference library of SARS-CoV-2-specific TCRs that had been generated with the MIRA antigen-specificity platform. Breadth was defined as the fraction of unique TCRs that were SARS-CoV-2-associated, and depth was defined as the fraction of total T cells that were SARS-CoV-2-associated. Using the MIRA data, each spike-specific TCR was mapped to the spike region that the TCR reacts to and placed in a CD4 or CD8 class. Log10-transformed breadth and depth values were compared by one-way ANOVA with Sidak's multiple comparisons tests. The immuneACCESS repertoire file appears here via TCRdb, limited to in-frame rearrangements. These files lack a portion of the clones; in checked studies, under half of the deficit traces to unresolved V genes, and the cause of the others is not known. That table is the source of V, J and clone size, and D and trimming were worked out from the DNA. The sample profile shows around 150,000 clones; under 95% of them were found once. In total, the top ten clones hold 1% to 1.5% of the sample.

The sample's time point label, decoded: about 28 days (+/-7) after the second vaccine dose. AZD1222 recipients with second doses at about 4 weeks or about 12 weeks were pooled, because spike-specific TCR depth and breadth did not differ between schedules. Vaccinee samples came from UK trials COV001 and COV002, including a single-blind randomized controlled phase 2/3 trial of AZD1222 (ChAdOx1 nCoV-19) in healthy adults. For TCRbeta chain sequencing, PBMC samples were collected from trial participants at day 0 and at day 28 after the second dose. The junction shows trimming of 6 bases on V and 0 bases on J, plus 12 bases between the germline ends. CDR1 and CDR2, per the germline V gene, are MNHEY and SVGAGI. From the cysteine up to the phenylalanine, the CDR3 has a length of 14 residues. The CDR3 DNA has 42 bases and is translated from base 1. This clone was seen once. It lacks a known antigen. Per-base qualities were not stored, and no clone one base away is much larger.

Sequenced material: peripheral blood, taken 28 days after the second AZD1222 dose. The rearranged segments are TRBV6-5 and TRBJ2-7, with the D gene uncertain. This receptor was taken from an adult who received the AZD1222 COVID-19 vaccine. CDR3 sequence: CASSKSRSSYEQYF. The nucleotide sequence is given as TGTGCCAGCAGCAAAAGTAGGAGCTCCTACGAGCAGTACTTC.